This T cell receptor beta chain was identified in a study of OX40 agonist ivuxolimab in advanced cancers. On the study more broadly: Enrolled patients in dose escalation had cancers that were hepatocellular carcinoma, melanoma, renal cell or head and neck cancer. General study points: Antigen specificity of clonally expanded peripheral T cells was not established.

Sampling times: baseline, cycle 4 day 1, cycle 7 day 1. In the case of this clone: Its specificity is not known.

Sequencing used immunoSEQ multiplex PCR; TCRdb keeps in-frame clones, though not all of them. The sample shows about 36,000 clones, about 87% of them seen only once. Germline CDR1 is PRHDT and CDR2 is FYEKMQ (reference sequence). The V end lost 5 bases, the J end lost 4 bases, and 13 bases lay between the germline ends. This CDR3 is 14 amino acids long. The rearrangement joins TRBV13 to TRBJ2-3; possible D gene TRBD1, 7 bases. The sequencing here drew on CD4+ or CD8+ T cells sorted from blood, taken in a trial of the OX40 agonist ivuxolimab. This sequence was found in an adult with an advanced solid tumor such as melanoma, head and neck, liver or kidney cancer. CDR3 coding DNA: TGTGCCAGCAGCGTCAGGGGGGACGCAGATACGCAGTATTTT. Encoded protein: CASSVRGDADTQYF.